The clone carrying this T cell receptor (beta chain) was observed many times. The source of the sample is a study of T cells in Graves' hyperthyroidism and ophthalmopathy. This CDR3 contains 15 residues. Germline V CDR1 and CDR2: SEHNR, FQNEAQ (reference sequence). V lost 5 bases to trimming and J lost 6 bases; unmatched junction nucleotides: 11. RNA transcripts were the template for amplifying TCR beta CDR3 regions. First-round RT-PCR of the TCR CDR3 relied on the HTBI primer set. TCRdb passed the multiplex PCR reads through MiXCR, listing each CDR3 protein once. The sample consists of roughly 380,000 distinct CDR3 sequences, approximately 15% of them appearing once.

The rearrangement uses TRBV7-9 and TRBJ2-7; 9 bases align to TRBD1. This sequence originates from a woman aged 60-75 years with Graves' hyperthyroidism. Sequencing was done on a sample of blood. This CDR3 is CASSPRTGATPEQYF. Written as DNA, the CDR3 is TGTGCCAGCAGCCCCCGGACAGGGGCAACCCCCGAGCAGTACTTC.